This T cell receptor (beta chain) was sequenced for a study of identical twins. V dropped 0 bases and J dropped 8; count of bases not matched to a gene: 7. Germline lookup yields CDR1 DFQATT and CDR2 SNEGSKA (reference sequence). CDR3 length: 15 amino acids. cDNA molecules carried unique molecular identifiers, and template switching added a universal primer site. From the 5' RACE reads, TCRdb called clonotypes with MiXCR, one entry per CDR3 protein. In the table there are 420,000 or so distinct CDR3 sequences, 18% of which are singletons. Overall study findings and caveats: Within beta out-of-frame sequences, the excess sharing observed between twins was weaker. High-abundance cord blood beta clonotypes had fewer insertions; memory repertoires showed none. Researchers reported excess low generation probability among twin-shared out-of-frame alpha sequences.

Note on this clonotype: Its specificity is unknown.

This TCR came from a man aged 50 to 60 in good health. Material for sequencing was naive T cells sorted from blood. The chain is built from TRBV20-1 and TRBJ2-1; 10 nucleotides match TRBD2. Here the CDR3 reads CSARDALAGDDEQFF. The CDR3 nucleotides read TGCAGTGCTAGAGATGCGCTAGCGGGGGATGATGAGCAGTTCTTC.